These T cell receptor beta chains were read from a single sample in a study of shared clonotypes between healthy human individuals. Only in-frame clones appear in the TCRdb table, and some are missing; sequencing was by immunoSEQ multiplex PCR. The repertoire holds about 2.4 million clones, with roughly nine tenths as singletons. Sequencing was done on a sample of naive CD4+ T cells sorted from blood. The receptors shown here come from a man between 18 and 35 years old in good health. CDR3s include the opening cysteine and the closing phenylalanine or tryptophan. The D gene is left open where the match is weak. Not every row has a clone size; where given, it reads once, few, many or a size class.

D gene	V gene	clone size	J gene	CDR3 DNA	CDR3 protein
-	TRBV19	-	TRBJ2-1	TGTGCCAGTAGTACCCCCCGGGGGGCGAATGAGCAGTTCTTC	CASSTPRGANEQFF
TRBD2	TRBV10-2	-	TRBJ2-1	TGCGCCAGCAGCCCCGGGGGGAGCTCCTACAATGAGCAGTTCTTC	CASSPGGSSYNEQFF
-	TRBV2	-	TRBJ2-7	TGTGCCAGCAGCCCTCCGGACGAGCAGTACTTC	CASSPPDEQYF
TRBD2	TRBV5-4	-	TRBJ2-7	TGTGCCAGCAGCTTTGGGGGGGCCTACGAGCAGTACTTC	CASSFGGAYEQYF
-	TRBV7-2	-	TRBJ1-4	TGTGCCAGCAGCCCAGGACGGACCTCAACCAAACTGTTTTTT	CASSPGRTSTKLFF
TRBD1	TRBV11-2	-	TRBJ2-7	TGTGCCAGCAGCTTAGGGTTACAGGGGCACGAGCAGTACTTC	CASSLGLQGHEQYF
-	TRBV28	-	TRBJ2-7	TGTGCCAGTACCGACCTTTACGAGCAGTACTTC	CASTDLYEQYF
-	TRBV10-3	-	TRBJ2-6	TGTGCCATCACAGCCAATGGATTGATCGTCTCTGGGGCCAACGTCCTGACTTTC	CAITANGLIVSGANVLTF
-	TRBV18	-	TRBJ1-3	TGTGCCAGCTCACCACGAGATAGGGGAAACACCATATATTTT	CASSPRDRGNTIYF
-	TRBV18	few	TRBJ1-5	TGTGCCAGCTCACGAGTCAGCGATCAGCCCCAGCATTTT	CASSRVSDQPQHF
-	TRBV11-2	-	TRBJ2-1	TGTGCCAGCAGCGCGCCCGAGATGAAAGGGCAGTTCTTC	CASSAPEMKGQFF
TRBD2	TRBV10-1	-	TRBJ2-7	TGCGCCAGCAGTGAGTCGATCGCGCGGGGGGCCCACTACGAGCAGTACTTC	CASSESIARGAHYEQYF
TRBD2	TRBV9	-	TRBJ2-7	TGTGCCAGCAGCGAGCGGGGAGGGAGCTCCTACGAGCAGTACTTC	CASSERGGSSYEQYF
-	TRBV29-1	few	TRBJ1-1	TGCAGCGTTGAAGGATCCGGCTACACTGAAGCTTTCTTT	CSVEGSGYTEAFF
TRBD1	TRBV10-2	-	TRBJ2-7	TGCGCCAGCAGTCAACCGGGACAGGGGCGATACGAGCAGTACTTC	CASSQPGQGRYEQYF
-	TRBV7-9	-	TRBJ2-1	TGTGCCAGCAGCCAGTCGCTGGGAGCCGCGGGGTATGAGCAGTTCTTC	CASSQSLGAAGYEQFF
-	TRBV29-1	-	TRBJ1-6	TGCAGCCCCTTGAGGGGCTCGGGAGATTCACCCCTCCACTTT	CSPLRGSGDSPLHF
-	TRBV4-1	-	TRBJ2-5	TGCGCCAGCAGCCAACGGGGCAGGCCGGAAACCCAGTACTTC	CASSQRGRPETQYF
-	TRBV27	-	TRBJ2-2	TGTGCCAGCAGTTTCGACAGATCCCCTTCGAACACCGGGGAGCTGTTTTTT	CASSFDRSPSNTGELFF
-	TRBV6-5	-	TRBJ1-1	TGTGCCAGCAGTTCGGGCAGCCAAGCTTTCTTT	CASSSGSQAFF
TRBD1	TRBV11-2	once	TRBJ2-6	TGTGCCAGCAGCTTAGTCCGGGACAGGCCCTCTGGGGCCAACGTCCTGACTTTC	CASSLVRDRPSGANVLTF
-	TRBV6-6	-	TRBJ1-2	TGTGCCAGCAGTAGCAACAGGGTTGGCTACACCTTC	CASSSNRVGYTF
-	TRBV6-5	-	TRBJ1-4	TGTGCCAGCAGTTACGGGGGGGCTAATGAAAAACTGTTTTTT	CASSYGGANEKLFF
-	TRBV7-9	-	TRBJ2-6	TGTGCCATCGAATCAGGGGCCAACGTCCTGACTTTC	CAIESGANVLTF
-	TRBV28	-	TRBJ2-5	TGTGCCAGTAGCGGGACAGTCCAAGAGACCCAGTACTTC	CASSGTVQETQYF
TRBD2	TRBV5-1	-	TRBJ2-5	TGCGCCAGCAGCTTGGCGGCTAGCGGGGGCCAAGAGACCCAGTACTTC	CASSLAASGGQETQYF
-	TRBV28	-	TRBJ1-2	TGTGCCAGCAGACCCTCAGGGTTATATGGCTACACCTTC	CASRPSGLYGYTF
TRBD2	TRBV4-1	-	TRBJ2-2	TGCGCCAGCAGCCAAAGACTAGCGGAGTACACCGGGGAGCTGTTTTTT	CASSQRLAEYTGELFF
-	TRBV10-3	-	TRBJ2-6	TGTGCCATCAGTGAGGGTACGAGAGCTGGGGCCAACGTCCTGACTTTC	CAISEGTRAGANVLTF
TRBD2	TRBV5-4	-	TRBJ2-7	TGTGCCAGCAGCCAGGGACTAGGCGACGAGCAGTACTTC	CASSQGLGDEQYF
-	TRBV4-3	few	TRBJ1-1	TGCGCCAGCAGCTCGACACCTAACACTGAAGCTTTCTTT	CASSSTPNTEAFF
TRBD1	TRBV25-1	-	TRBJ2-7	TGTGCCAGCAGTCCTACAGGGACAGGGGGCAGTTACGAGCAGTACTTC	CASSPTGTGGSYEQYF
-	TRBV6-1	-	TRBJ1-1	TGTGCCAGCAGCAACAGCATGAACACTGAAGCTTTCTTT	CASSNSMNTEAFF
-	TRBV19	-	TRBJ2-2	TGTGCCAGTAAGAGCTGGGGGGATACGAACACCGGGGAGCTGTTTTTT	CASKSWGDTNTGELFF
-	TRBV7-3	-	TRBJ2-1	TGTGCCAGCAGCTCGCGGGAAGGGGAGCAGTTCTTC	CASSSREGEQFF
-	TRBV5-1	-	TRBJ2-5	TGCGCCAGCAGCAGGACGGTTCAAGAGACCCAGTACTTC	CASSRTVQETQYF
TRBD1	TRBV2	-	TRBJ2-1	TGTGCCAGCAGCCGACAGGGATTCGATGAGCAGTTCTTC	CASSRQGFDEQFF
-	TRBV19	-	TRBJ1-6	TGTGCCAGTACTATGAACCCCCAGTCACCCCTCCACTTT	CASTMNPQSPLHF
TRBD2	TRBV5-8	-	TRBJ2-5	TGTGCCAGCACCGGACTAGCGGGAGGGCCGGGAGAGACCCAGTACTTC	CASTGLAGGPGETQYF
-	TRBV10-3	-	TRBJ2-7	TGTGCCATCAAGGGCGGTTCCTCCTACGAGCAGTACTTC	CAIKGGSSYEQYF
-	TRBV6-5	-	TRBJ1-1	TGTGCCAGCAGCCGGGGCAGTACTGAAGCTTTCTTT	CASSRGSTEAFF
-	TRBV29-1	-	TRBJ2-5	TGCAGCGTTGCGTATTTTGGCGTGGCCGGGGAGACCCAGTACTTC	CSVAYFGVAGETQYF
-	TRBV6-5	-	TRBJ1-5	TGTGCCAGCAGTTCCGCGGATTGGGGCAATCAGCCCCAGCATTTT	CASSSADWGNQPQHF
-	TRBV6-1	-	TRBJ2-7	TGTGCCAGCGCCTCGACGGGCCCCTACGAGCAGTACTTC	CASASTGPYEQYF
-	TRBV30	-	TRBJ1-6	TGTGCCTGGAGCGGAGACTGGTATAATTCACCCCTCCACTTT	CAWSGDWYNSPLHF
-	TRBV5-1	-	TRBJ2-3	TGCGCCAGCAGCTTGGATATCCCCACAGATACGCAGTATTTT	CASSLDIPTDTQYF
-	TRBV28	few	TRBJ1-6	TGTGCCAGCAGTCCAGGGGACTCACCCCTCCACTTT	CASSPGDSPLHF
-	TRBV6-1	-	TRBJ2-7	TGTGCCAGCAGTGGCCTAGATGAGCAGTACTTC	CASSGLDEQYF
-	TRBV19	-	TRBJ2-1	TGTGCCAGTCACCAAAGAGAGGCCCCCTACAATGAGCAGTTCTTC	CASHQREAPYNEQFF
-	TRBV6-6	-	TRBJ2-1	TGTGCCAGCAGTTACTCGACGGGGGAACATGAGCAGTTCTTC	CASSYSTGEHEQFF
TRBD1	TRBV2	-	TRBJ1-5	TGTGCCAGCAGTGGGACAGGGGTGGTGCCCCAGCATTTT	CASSGTGVVPQHF
-	TRBV5-8	-	TRBJ2-4	TGTGCCAGCAGCGTAACAGGGATAGCCAAAAACATTCAGTACTTC	CASSVTGIAKNIQYF
-	TRBV6-5	once	TRBJ1-6	TGTGCCAGCAGTTACTCGGGGAGGGGTGATTCACCCCTCCACTTT	CASSYSGRGDSPLHF
TRBD1	TRBV5-1	-	TRBJ2-2	TGCGCCAGCAGTCCTAGGACAGGGGGCGCGTTTCTCACCGGGGAGCTGTTTTTT	CASSPRTGGAFLTGELFF
-	TRBV9	-	TRBJ2-1	TGTGCCAGCAGCCCGCAGGGCAGGGAGATCCTCAATGAGCAGTTCTTC	CASSPQGREILNEQFF